This passage covers 8 T cell receptor beta chains from one sample sequenced in a study of cytomegalovirus exposure and HLA in healthy donors. PCR employed 60 Vbeta and 13 Jbeta primers. The method was immunoSEQ multiplex PCR; TCRdb's version includes in-frame clones alone and lacks a portion of them. The sample has tens of thousands of clones, under 80% seen once. The sequenced sample consisted of PBMCs. These receptors were collected from a male donor in good health and CMV-seronegative.

This chain joins TRBV5-1 and TRBJ2-5; unclear D gene. Germline loops: CDR1 SGHRS, CDR2 YFSETQ. The CDR3 has 12 residues. V was cut by 0 bases and J by 2 bases, with 2 bases left in between. CDR3 amino acids: CASSLAQETQYF. The CDR3 DNA reads TGCGCCAGCAGCTTGGCTCAAGAGACCCAGTACTTC.

Details on this clone: The junction and the germline gene differ at one end; a read error may be behind it. The V and J genes are TRBV7-7 and TRBJ1-3; D perhaps matches TRBD1 (5 bases). The CDR3 has 18 amino acids. Germline V gives CDR1 SSHAT, CDR2 FNYEAQ (reference sequence). The CDR3 reads CASSLRGIGQGTGNTIYF. The CDR3 DNA reads as TGTGCTAGCAGCTTAAGAGGTATTGGGCAGGGAACAGGAAACACCATATATTTT.

V gene TRBV5-6 combines with J gene TRBJ1-3; 7 nucleotides agree with TRBD1. Unmatched junction bases numbered 10, after V lost 0 bases and J lost 4 bases. Germline V CDR1 and CDR2: SGHDT, YYEEEE. CDR3 length equals 17 residues. The CDR3 region is CASSLAGGDSIGNTIYF. In DNA, the CDR3 is TGTGCCAGCAGCTTGGCCGGCGGGGACAGCATCGGAAACACCATATATTTT. Combining the CDR3 with reference TRBV5-6 and TRBJ1-3 gives the whole variable domain DAGVTQSPTHLIKTRGQQVTLRCSPKSGHDTVSWYQQALGQGPQFIFQYYEEEERQRGNFPDRFSGHQFPNYSSELNVNALLLGDSALYLCASSLAGGDSIGNTIYFGEGSWLTVV.

This clone was seen just once. V usage is TRBV28 and J usage is TRBJ2-1; D is perhaps TRBD2 (6 bases). Per germline, CDR1 MDHEN and CDR2 SYDVKM. The CDR3 is made up of 14 amino acids. V lost 1 base and J 5 bases, leaving 9 bases between the germline ends. The CDR3 DNA follows: TGTGCCAGCAGTTTATCGGGAGTCAACAATGAGCAGTTCTTC. This codes for CASSLSGVNNEQFF.

CDR3 sequence reads: CASSQDQDNQPQHF. The CDR3 region has the DNA TGCGCCAGCAGCCAAGATCAGGATAATCAGCCCCAGCATTTT. The rearrangement joins TRBV4-1 to TRBJ1-5; no clear D. Germline values: CDR1 MGHRA, CDR2 YSYEKL. The CDR3 runs to 14 residues. Trimming shortened V by 0 bases and J by 4 bases, and 7 bases separated the two germline ends.

The CDR3 DNA follows: TGCGCCAGCAGTGAGGGAGGGAGGACTGAAGCTTTCTTT. Amino acid sequence: CASSEGGRTEAFF. V gene TRBV10-2 combines with J gene TRBJ1-1, with unresolved D. Trimming pared 2 bases from V and 5 bases from J, leaving 9 bases between. This CDR3 contains 13 residues. Germline CDR1 is WSHSY and CDR2 is SAAADI.

This chain uses TRBV4-3 with TRBJ1-1, with 8 bases identical to TRBD1. The CDR3 is made up of 16 amino acids. J was trimmed by 10 bases and V by 3 bases; bases with no gene match: 16. Germline values: CDR1 LGHNA, CDR2 YSLEER. CDR3 bases: TGCGCCAGCAGCCAGGGAACCGGGACAGGTCTTCGGGGAGCTTTCTTT. Translated: CASSQGTGTGLRGAFF.

The chain's CDR3 is CASSPRDREYPGNTIYF. For the CDR3, the DNA is TGCGCCAGCAGCCCCCGGGACAGGGAGTATCCTGGAAACACCATATATTTT. This rearrangement joins TRBV5-1 to TRBJ1-3, with TRBD1 matching over 9 bases. In germline, CDR1 is SGHRS, CDR2 YFSETQ. Germline trimming cut 4 bases from V and 2 bases from J; bases unmatched to any gene: 10. The CDR3 runs 17 residues.